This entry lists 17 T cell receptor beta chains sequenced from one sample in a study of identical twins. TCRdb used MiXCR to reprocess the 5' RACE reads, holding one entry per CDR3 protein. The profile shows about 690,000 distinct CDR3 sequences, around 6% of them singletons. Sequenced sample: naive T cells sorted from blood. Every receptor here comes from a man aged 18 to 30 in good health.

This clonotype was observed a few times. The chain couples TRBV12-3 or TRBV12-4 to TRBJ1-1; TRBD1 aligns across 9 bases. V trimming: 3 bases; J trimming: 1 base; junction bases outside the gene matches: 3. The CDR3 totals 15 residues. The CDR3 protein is CASSLEGQGNTEAFF. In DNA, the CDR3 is TGTGCCAGCAGTTTGGAGGGACAGGGGAACACTGAAGCTTTCTTT.

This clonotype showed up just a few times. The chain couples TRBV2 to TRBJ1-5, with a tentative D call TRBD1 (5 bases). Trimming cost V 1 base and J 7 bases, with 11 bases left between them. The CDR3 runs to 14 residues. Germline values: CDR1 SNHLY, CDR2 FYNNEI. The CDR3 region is CASSEGGGYQPQHF. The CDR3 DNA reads TGTGCCAGCAGTGAAGGTGGGGGGTACCAGCCCCAGCATTTT.

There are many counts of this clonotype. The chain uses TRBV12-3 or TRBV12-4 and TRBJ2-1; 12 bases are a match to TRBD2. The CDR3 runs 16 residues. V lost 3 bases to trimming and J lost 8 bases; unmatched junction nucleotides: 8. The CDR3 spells CASSFTLAGGPYEQFF. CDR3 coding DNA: TGTGCCAGCAGTTTCACGCTAGCGGGAGGGCCCTATGAGCAGTTCTTC.

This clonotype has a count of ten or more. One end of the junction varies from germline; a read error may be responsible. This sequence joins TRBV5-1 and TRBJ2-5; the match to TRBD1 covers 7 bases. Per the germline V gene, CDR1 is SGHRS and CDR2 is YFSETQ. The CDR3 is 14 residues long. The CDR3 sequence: CASSLGTDQETQYF. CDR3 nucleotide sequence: TGTGCCAGCAGCCTCGGGACAGACCAAGAGACCCAGTACTTC.

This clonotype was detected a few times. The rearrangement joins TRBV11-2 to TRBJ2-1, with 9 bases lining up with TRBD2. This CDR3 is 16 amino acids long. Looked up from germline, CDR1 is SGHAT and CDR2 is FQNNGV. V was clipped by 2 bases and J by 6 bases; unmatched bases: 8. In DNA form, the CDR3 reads TGTGCCAGCAGCTTATCGAGGCGGGAGGGCATCAATGAGCAGTTCTTC. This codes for CASSLSRREGINEQFF.

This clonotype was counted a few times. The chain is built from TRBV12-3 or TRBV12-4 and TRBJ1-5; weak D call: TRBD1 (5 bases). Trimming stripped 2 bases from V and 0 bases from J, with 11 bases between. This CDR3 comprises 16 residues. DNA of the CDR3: TGTGCCAGCAGTTTAACAGGTTACTATAGCAATCAGCCCCAGCATTTT. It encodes CASSLTGYYSNQPQHF.

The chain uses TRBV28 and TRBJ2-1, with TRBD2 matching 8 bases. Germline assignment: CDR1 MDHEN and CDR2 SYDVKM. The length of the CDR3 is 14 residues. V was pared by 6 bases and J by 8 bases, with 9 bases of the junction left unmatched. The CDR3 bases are TGTGCCAGCAGATTTAGCGGGACTATATATGAGCAGTTCTTC. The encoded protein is CASRFSGTIYEQFF.

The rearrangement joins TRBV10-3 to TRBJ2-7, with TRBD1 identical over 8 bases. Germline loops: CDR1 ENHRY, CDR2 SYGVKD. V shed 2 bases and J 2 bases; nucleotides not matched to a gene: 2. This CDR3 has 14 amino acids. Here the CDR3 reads CAISEGGQAYEQYV. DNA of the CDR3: TGTGCCATCAGTGAGGGGGGACAGGCCTACGAGCAGTACGTC.

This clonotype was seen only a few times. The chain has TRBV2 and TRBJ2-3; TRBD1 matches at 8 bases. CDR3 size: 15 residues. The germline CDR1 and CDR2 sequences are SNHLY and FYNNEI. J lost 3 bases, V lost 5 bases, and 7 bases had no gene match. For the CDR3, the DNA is TGTGCCAGCAGTTCCCAGGACAGGGATACAGATACGCAGTATTTT. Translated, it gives CASSSQDRDTDTQYF.

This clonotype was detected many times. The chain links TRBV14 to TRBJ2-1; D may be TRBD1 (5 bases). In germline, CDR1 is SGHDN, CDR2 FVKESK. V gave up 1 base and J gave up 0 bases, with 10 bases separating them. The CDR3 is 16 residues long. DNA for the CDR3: TGTGCCAGCAGCCAAGTTGGGGCCAGCTCCTACAATGAGCAGTTCTTC. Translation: CASSQVGASSYNEQFF.

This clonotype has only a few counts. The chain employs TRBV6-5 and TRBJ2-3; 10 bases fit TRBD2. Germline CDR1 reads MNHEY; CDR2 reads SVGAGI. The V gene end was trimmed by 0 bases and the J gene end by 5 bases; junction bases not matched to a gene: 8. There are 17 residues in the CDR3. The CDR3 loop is CASSYSRAGGPEDTQYF. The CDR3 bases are TGTGCCAGCAGTTACTCGAGAGCGGGAGGGCCCGAAGATACGCAGTATTTT.

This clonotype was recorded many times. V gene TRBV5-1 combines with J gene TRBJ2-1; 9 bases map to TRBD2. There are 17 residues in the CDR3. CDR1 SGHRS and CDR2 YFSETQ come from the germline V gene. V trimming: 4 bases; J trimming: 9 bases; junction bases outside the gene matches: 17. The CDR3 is CASSPTPGGRVPFEQFF. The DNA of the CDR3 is TGCGCCAGCAGCCCCACTCCGGGCGGGAGGGTTCCGTTTGAGCAGTTCTTC.

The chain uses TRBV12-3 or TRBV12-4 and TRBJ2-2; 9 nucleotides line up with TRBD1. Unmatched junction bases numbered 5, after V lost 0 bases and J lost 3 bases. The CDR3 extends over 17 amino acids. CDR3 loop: CASSLALGQGDTGELFF. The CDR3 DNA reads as TGTGCCAGCAGTTTAGCGCTGGGACAGGGTGACACCGGGGAGCTGTTTTTT.

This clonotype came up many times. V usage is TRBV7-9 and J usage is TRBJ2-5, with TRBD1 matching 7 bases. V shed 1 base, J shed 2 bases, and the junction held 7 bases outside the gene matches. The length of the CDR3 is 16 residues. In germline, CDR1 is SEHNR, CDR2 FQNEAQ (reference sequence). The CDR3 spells CASSLDGTVRQETQYF. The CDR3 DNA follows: TGTGCCAGCAGCTTAGATGGGACAGTAAGGCAAGAGACCCAGTACTTC.

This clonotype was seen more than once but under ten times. The CDR3: CASRKGANTGELFF. In nucleotides, the CDR3 is TGTGCCAGCAGAAAGGGGGCGAACACCGGGGAGCTGTTTTTT. The chain is built from TRBV5-5 and TRBJ2-2; tentative D call: TRBD1 (6 bases). This CDR3 is 14 amino acids long. V was pared by 5 bases and J by 0 bases, with 8 bases between. Germline assignment: CDR1 SGHKS and CDR2 YYEKEE (reference sequence).

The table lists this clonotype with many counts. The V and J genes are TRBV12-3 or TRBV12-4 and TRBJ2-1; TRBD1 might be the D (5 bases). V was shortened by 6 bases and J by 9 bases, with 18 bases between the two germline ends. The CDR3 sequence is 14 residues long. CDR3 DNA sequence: TGTGCCAGCAGCCCTCGTTCTAGAAGGGGTGAGCAGTTCTTC. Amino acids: CASSPRSRRGEQFF.

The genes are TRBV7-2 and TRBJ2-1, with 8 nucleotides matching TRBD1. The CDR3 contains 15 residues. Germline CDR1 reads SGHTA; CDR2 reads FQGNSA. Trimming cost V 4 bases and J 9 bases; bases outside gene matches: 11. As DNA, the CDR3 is TGTGCCAGCAGCTCGTTCGCCGGGACAGGTCGTGAGCAGTTCTTC. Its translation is CASSSFAGTGREQFF. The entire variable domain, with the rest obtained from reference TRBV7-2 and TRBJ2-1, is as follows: GAGVSQSPSNKVTEKGKDVELRCDPISGHTALYWYRQSLGQGLEFLIYFQGNSAPDKSGLPSDRFSAERTGGSVSTLTIQRTQQEDSAVYLCASSSFAGTGREQFFGPGTRLTVL.